The present T cell receptor beta chain was sequenced within a study of chemoradiotherapy in HPV16-positive cancers (dated 2022 in TCRdb). For the study in its entirety: Using functional T-cell assays on cells from two HPV16-positive patients, the researchers defined candidate HPV-specific T-cell clones and common TCR motifs. The study set out to ask whether T-cell immunity against the HPV oncoproteins E6 and E7 changes over the course of chemoradiotherapy and whether that immunity affects survival. The candidate HPV-specific TCRs and motifs were subsequently tracked in TCR repertoires obtained from roughly 85 patients with HPV-related cancers. The full study reports these points: In HPV16-positive patients, expansion of HPV-responsive T cells during chemoradiotherapy was found to be associated with improved recurrence-free survival. The functional definition of HPV-specific T cells came from only a couple of HPV16-positive patients, and the survival association was reported for HPV16-positive patients. Expansion of candidate HPV-specific clones and E7-related TCR motifs was observed in the tumor microenvironment during treatment, whereas no such expansion was observed for non-HPV-specific T cells.

Repertoires were sampled repeatedly over the course of chemoradiotherapy, so clonal expansion could be followed in the tumor microenvironment. CDR1 and CDR2, per the germline V gene, are MGHRA and YSYEKL. Its CDR3 holds 14 amino acids, cysteine through phenylalanine. Kept here is only the CDR3 DNA, which spans 42 bases and is read in frame from base 1. V was cut back by 0 bases and J by 8 bases, leaving a gap of 13 bases between them. Comment on this clone: The specificity of this receptor is unknown. Base qualities are not at hand, and no much larger clone is one base apart. Additional DNA sequences in this sample encode the identical CDR3.

The protocol used for the library was the immunoSEQ multiplex PCR assay. TCRdb took this table from immuneACCESS and kept in-frame rearrangements with V and J called. Such tables lack part of the clones; where checked against another copy, unresolved V genes explain under half of the gap, and the rest is unexplained. The sample records approximately 30,000 clones, around 89% of which are singletons. Jointly, the top ten make up around 5% of the sample. The chain employs TRBV4-1 and TRBJ1-2, with TRBD1 tentatively as D gene (5 bases match). The sample in question was blood, obtained from a patient who underwent chemoradiotherapy. The receptor's source is a human donor with HPV-associated anogenital cancer. The encoded CDR3 is CASSQEAGKFGYTF. The DNA sequence is given as TGCGCCAGCAGCCAAGAGGCAGGGAAGTTCGGCTACACCTTC.